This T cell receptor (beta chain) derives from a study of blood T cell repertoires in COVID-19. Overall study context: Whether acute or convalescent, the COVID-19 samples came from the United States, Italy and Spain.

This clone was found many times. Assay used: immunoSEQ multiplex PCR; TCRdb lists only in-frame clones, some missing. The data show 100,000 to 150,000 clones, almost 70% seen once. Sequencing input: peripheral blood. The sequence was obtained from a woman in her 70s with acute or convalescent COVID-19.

CDR3 sequence: CAWSVEQVTDTQYF. Written as DNA, the CDR3 is TGTGCCTGGAGTGTAGAACAGGTCACAGATACGCAGTATTTT. The chain uses TRBV30 and TRBJ2-3; D is perhaps TRBD1 (5 bases). The CDR3 extends over 14 amino acids. V lost 0 bases to trimming and J lost 2 bases, with 9 bases between them. CDR1 is GTSNPN and CDR2 is SVGIG in the germline V gene (reference sequence).